The clone carrying this T cell receptor beta chain was recorded many times. Its antigen remains unknown. TCRdb analysed the 5' RACE reads with MiXCR anew, one entry per CDR3 protein. The table has some 110,000 distinct CDR3 sequences, 7% to 8.5% seen once. These data come from a study of T cells after yellow fever vaccination. Findings and caveats of the study: Researchers noted that a small share of clonotypes showed up in both CD4 and CD8 compartments.

The germline gives CDR1 SGHRS, CDR2 YFSETQ. The CDR3 length is 15 residues. With 3 bases removed from V and 5 bases from J, the gap between germline ends came to 17 bases. The source material was CD8+ T cells sorted from PBMCs, sampled 45 days after the yellow fever booster vaccination. This clonotype was sampled from a man younger than 45 who received the YFV17D yellow fever vaccine. This chain links TRBV5-1 with TRBJ2-5; TRBD1 is a possible D gene (7 bases). The CDR3 nucleotides are TGCGCCAGCAGCTCGTGGGACAGACTAGAGGAGACCCAGTACTTC. Translation gives CASSSWDRLEETQYF.